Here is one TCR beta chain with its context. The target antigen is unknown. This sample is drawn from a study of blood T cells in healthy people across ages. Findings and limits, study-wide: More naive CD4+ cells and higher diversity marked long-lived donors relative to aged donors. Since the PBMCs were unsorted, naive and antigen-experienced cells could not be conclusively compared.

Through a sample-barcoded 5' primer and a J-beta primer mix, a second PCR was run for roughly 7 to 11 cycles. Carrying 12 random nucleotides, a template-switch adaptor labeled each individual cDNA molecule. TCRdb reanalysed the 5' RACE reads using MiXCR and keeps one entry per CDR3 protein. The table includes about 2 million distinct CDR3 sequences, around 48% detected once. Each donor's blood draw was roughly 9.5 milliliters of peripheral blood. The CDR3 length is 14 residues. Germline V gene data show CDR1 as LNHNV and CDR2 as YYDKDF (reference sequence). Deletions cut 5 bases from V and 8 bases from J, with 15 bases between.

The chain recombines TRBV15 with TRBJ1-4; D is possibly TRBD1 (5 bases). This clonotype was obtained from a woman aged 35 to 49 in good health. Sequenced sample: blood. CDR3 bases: TGTGCCACCAGCGAGTGGGGGATTGGGGAAAAACTGTTTTTT. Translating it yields CATSEWGIGEKLFF.